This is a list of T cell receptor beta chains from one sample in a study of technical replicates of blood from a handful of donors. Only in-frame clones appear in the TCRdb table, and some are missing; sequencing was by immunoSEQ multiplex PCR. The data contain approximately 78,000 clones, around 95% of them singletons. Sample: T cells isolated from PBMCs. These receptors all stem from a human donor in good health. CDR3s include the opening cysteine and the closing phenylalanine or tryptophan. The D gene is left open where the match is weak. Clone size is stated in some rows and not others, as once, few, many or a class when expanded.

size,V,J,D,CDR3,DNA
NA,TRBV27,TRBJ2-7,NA,CASRKDTSYEQYF,TGTGCCAGCAGGAAGGACACATCCTACGAGCAGTACTTC
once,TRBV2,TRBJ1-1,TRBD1,CASGGTGVTEAFF,TGTGCCAGCGGGGGGACAGGGGTCACTGAAGCTTTCTTT
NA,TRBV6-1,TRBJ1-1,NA,CASSVVGWGLGGEAFF,TGTGCCAGCAGTGTAGTGGGGTGGGGGCTTGGGGGTGAAGCTTTCTTT
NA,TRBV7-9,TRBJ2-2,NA,CASSFYVGVSNTGELFF,TGTGCCAGCAGCTTCTATGTAGGAGTGTCGAACACCGGGGAGCTGTTTTTT
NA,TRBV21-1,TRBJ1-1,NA,CASSKENGHPGSTEAFF,TGTGCCAGCAGCAAAGAGAACGGACATCCTGGAAGCACTGAAGCTTTCTTT
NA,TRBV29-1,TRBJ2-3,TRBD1,CSVDLGQGKDTQYF,TGCAGCGTTGACCTCGGACAGGGGAAAGATACGCAGTATTTT
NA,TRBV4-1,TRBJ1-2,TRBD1,CASSQDTRQGRNHGYTF,TGCGCCAGCAGCCAAGACACCCGACAGGGACGGAATCATGGCTACACCTTC
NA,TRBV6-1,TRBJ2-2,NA,CASRPAGELFF,TGTGCCAGCAGACCGGCCGGGGAGCTGTTTTTT
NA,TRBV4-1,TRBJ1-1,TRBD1,CASSPTGQVMNTEAFF,TGCGCCAGCAGCCCTACCGGACAGGTGATGAACACTGAAGCTTTCTTT
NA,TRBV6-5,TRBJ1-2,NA,CASSYRGGNYGYTF,TGTGCCAGCAGTTACCGGGGGGGTAACTATGGCTACACCTTC
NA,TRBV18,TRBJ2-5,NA,CASSPFPPRELQETQYF,TGTGCCAGCTCACCCTTCCCCCCTAGGGAGTTGCAAGAGACCCAGTACTTC
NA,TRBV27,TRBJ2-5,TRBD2,CASSLSIPSSGSWLETQYF,TGTGCCAGCAGTTTATCGATTCCTAGTAGCGGGAGTTGGCTGGAGACCCAGTACTTC
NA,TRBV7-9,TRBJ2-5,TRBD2,CASSPGTSGNQETQYF,TGTGCCAGCAGCCCCGGGACTAGCGGGAACCAAGAGACCCAGTACTTC
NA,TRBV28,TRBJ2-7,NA,CASSVTEYEQYF,TGTGCCAGCAGTGTGACGGAGTACGAGCAGTACTTC
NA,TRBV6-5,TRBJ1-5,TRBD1,CANRTGQVSNQPQHF,TGTGCCAACCGGACAGGGCAGGTCAGCAATCAGCCCCAGCATTTT
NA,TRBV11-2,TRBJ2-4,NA,CASSLFLVHLAKNIQYF,TGTGCCAGCAGCCTATTTCTGGTTCACTTAGCCAAAAACATTCAGTACTTC
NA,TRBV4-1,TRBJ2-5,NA,CASSPWRGETQYF,TGCGCCAGCAGCCCCTGGAGGGGAGAGACCCAGTACTTC
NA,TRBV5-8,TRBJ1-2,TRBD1,CASSFLSGTALYGYTF,TGTGCCAGCAGCTTTCTTTCCGGGACAGCTCTCTATGGCTACACCTTC
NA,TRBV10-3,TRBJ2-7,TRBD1,CAILAGTGGSEQYF,TGTGCCATCCTAGCCGGGACAGGGGGCTCCGAGCAGTACTTC
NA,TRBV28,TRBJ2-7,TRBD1,CASSTPGQGSYF,TGTGCCAGCAGTACCCCGGGACAGGGTTCGTACTTC
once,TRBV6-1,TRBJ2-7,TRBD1,CASIRDRLYEQYF,TGTGCCAGCATTCGGGACAGGCTCTACGAGCAGTACTTC
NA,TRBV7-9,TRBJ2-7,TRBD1,CASSFYGTGVSYEQYF,TGTGCCAGCAGCTTTTATGGGACAGGTGTTTCCTACGAGCAGTACTTC
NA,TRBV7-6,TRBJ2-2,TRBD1,CASSPGTGTNTGELFF,TGTGCCAGCAGCCCAGGGACAGGGACGAACACCGGGGAGCTGTTTTTT
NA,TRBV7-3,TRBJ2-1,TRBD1,CASSPNSGQGSIYNEQFF,TGTGCCAGCAGCCCAAATAGCGGACAGGGGTCGATCTACAATGAGCAGTTCTTC
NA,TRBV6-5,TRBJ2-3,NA,CASSYLSGGPNTQYF,TGTGCCAGCAGTTACCTGTCTGGGGGCCCTAATACGCAGTATTTT
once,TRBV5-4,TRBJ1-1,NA,CASSFSKTGITEAFF,TGTGCCAGCAGCTTCTCGAAGACAGGTATCACTGAAGCTTTCTTT
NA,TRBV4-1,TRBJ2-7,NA,CASSQDGTFTSYEQYF,TGCGCCAGCAGCCAAGATGGGACATTTACCTCCTACGAGCAGTACTTC
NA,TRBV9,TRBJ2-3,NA,CASSVVSSGRSTDTQYF,TGTGCCAGCAGCGTAGTATCAAGCGGGCGGAGCACAGATACGCAGTATTTT
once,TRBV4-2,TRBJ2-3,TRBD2,CASSQGRGGVLTDTQYF,TGTGCCAGCAGCCAAGGCCGCGGGGGGGTACTCACAGATACGCAGTATTTT
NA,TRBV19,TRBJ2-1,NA,CASRSPSDNEQFF,TGTGCCAGTAGATCCCCTAGCGACAATGAGCAGTTCTTC
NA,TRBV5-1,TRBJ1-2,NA,CASSGETLSGNYGYTF,TGCGCCAGCTCAGGGGAAACTTTAAGTGGTAACTATGGCTACACCTTC
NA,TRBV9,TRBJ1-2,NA,CASSVVPERGEENGYTF,TGTGCCAGCAGCGTAGTACCCGAGCGGGGGGAGGAGAATGGCTACACCTTC
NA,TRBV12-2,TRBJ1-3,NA,CASRFGQERGNTIYF,TGTGCAAGTCGCTTCGGACAGGAACGCGGAAACACCATATATTTT
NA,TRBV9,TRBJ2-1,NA,CASSSPRAAGISYNEQFF,TGTGCCAGCAGCTCCCCAAGGGCGGCGGGGATCTCCTACAATGAGCAGTTCTTC
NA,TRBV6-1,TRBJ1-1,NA,CASSEYSGANTEAFF,TGTGCCAGCAGTGAATATTCTGGAGCGAACACTGAAGCTTTCTTT
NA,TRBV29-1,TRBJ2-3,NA,CSVEVGRGPTDTQYF,TGCAGCGTTGAAGTTGGGCGGGGGCCCACAGATACGCAGTATTTT
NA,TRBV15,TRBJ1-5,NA,CATSGRQSYSNQPQHF,TGTGCCACCAGCGGCCGACAGTCATATAGCAATCAGCCCCAGCATTTT
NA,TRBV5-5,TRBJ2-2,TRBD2,CASSVAGVTGELFF,TGTGCCAGCAGCGTAGCGGGAGTTACCGGGGAGCTGTTTTTT
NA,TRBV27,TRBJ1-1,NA,CASRLAGNTEAFF,TGTGCCAGCAGACTAGCCGGAAACACTGAAGCTTTCTTT
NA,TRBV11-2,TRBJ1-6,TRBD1,CASSLQGIENSPLHF,TGTGCCAGCAGTTTACAGGGGATAGAGAATTCACCCCTCCACTTT
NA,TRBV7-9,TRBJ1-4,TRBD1,CASSSPGGREKLFF,TGTGCCAGCAGCTCCCCAGGGGGACGTGAAAAACTGTTTTTT
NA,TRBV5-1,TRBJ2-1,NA,CASSLGGGYNEQFF,TGCGCCAGCAGCTTGGGTGGCGGTTACAATGAGCAGTTCTTC
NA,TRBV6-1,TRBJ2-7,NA,CATKLSGGLAYEQYF,TGTGCCACCAAGTTGTCGGGGGGCCTAGCCTACGAGCAGTACTTC
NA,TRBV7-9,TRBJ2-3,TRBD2,CASSLDLSGRTDTQYF,TGTGCCAGCAGCTTAGATCTGAGCGGGAGAACAGATACGCAGTATTTT
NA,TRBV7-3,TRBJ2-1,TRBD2,CASSLGGGGRHYNEQFF,TGTGCCAGCAGCTTAGGGGGCGGGGGGAGGCACTACAATGAGCAGTTCTTC
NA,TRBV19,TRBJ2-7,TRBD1,CASSTGGFYEQYF,TGTGCCAGTTCCACAGGGGGGTTCTACGAGCAGTACTTC
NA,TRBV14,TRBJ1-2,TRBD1,CASSQEGQGSYGYTF,TGTGCCAGCAGCCAAGAGGGACAGGGTTCCTATGGCTACACCTTC
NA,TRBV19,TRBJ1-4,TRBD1,CASSARRGLEKLFF,TGTGCCAGTAGTGCTCGAAGGGGGCTCGAAAAACTGTTTTTT
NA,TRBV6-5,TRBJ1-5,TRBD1,CASRTGTGNQPQHF,TGTGCCAGCAGGACCGGGACAGGCAATCAGCCCCAGCATTTT
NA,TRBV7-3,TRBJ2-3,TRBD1,CASSSTGQGSDTQYF,TGTGCCAGCAGCTCGACGGGACAGGGGTCAGATACGCAGTATTTT